Below, 18 T cell receptor beta chains from the same sample are listed, as sequenced in a study of neurological immune-mediated disorders. A single record per CDR3 protein comes from TCRdb applying MiXCR to the 5' RACE reads. The data contain approximately 46,000 distinct CDR3 sequences, under 13% of them seen just once; the ten biggest clones take up approximately 5%. The material sequenced was PBMCs. These receptors came from a man in his 70s with HTLV-1-associated myelopathy (HAM/TSP).

This clonotype was seen only a few times. The V and J genes are TRBV9 and TRBJ2-2, with 7 bases identical to TRBD1. The trim removed 3 bases at V and 3 bases at J, leaving 11 bases unmatched. This CDR3 spans 17 amino acids. Germline CDR1 is SGDLS and CDR2 is YYNGEE. The CDR3 sequence: CASSASRQGLYTGELFF. The CDR3 nucleotides are TGTGCCAGCAGCGCTAGCAGACAGGGTTTATACACCGGGGAGCTGTTTTTT.

There are a few counts of this clonotype. The genes are TRBV28 and TRBJ2-7, with 7 bases matching TRBD1. This CDR3 has 11 amino acids. The V and J ends lost 4 bases and 9 bases, in that order; junction bases with no gene match: 3. From germline, CDR1 is MDHEN and CDR2 SYDVKM. CDR3 loop: CASSWGQRQYF. CDR3 DNA: TGTGCCAGCAGTTGGGGACAGAGGCAGTACTTC. Variable domain in full (rest from reference TRBV28 and TRBJ2-7): DVKVTQSSRYLVKRTGEKVFLECVQDMDHENMFWYRQDPGLGLRLIYFSYDVKMKEKGDIPEGYSVSREKKERFSLILESASTNQTSMYLCASSWGQRQYFGPGTRLTVT.

About this clonotype itself: The conserved phenylalanine or tryptophan is not found at the CDR3 terminus, so this likely reflects a read error. CDR3 sequence reads: CSAHRGGDAQYL. The CDR3 DNA is TGCAGTGCCCACCGCGGGGGAGATGCGCAGTATTTA. V is TRBV20-1 and J is TRBJ2-3; the match to TRBD2 covers 7 bases. In germline, CDR1 is DFQATT, CDR2 SNEGSKA (reference sequence). The CDR3 is 12 amino acids.

The table lists this clonotype with many counts. The chain carries TRBV7-2 and TRBJ2-1, with D possibly being TRBD2 (5 bases). Trimming stripped 3 bases from V and 15 bases from J, with 12 bases between. CDR1 is SGHTA and CDR2 is FQGNSA in the germline V gene. This CDR3 spans 11 amino acids. The chain's CDR3 is CASSFRGRPFF. CDR3 DNA sequence: TGTGCCAGCAGCTTCCGGGGTAGGCCGTTCTTC.

This clonotype was counted ten times or more. The rearrangement uses TRBV11-2 and TRBJ2-1; D uncertain. In germline, CDR1 is SGHAT, CDR2 FQNNGV. The CDR3 totals 15 residues. The V end was cut by 2 bases, the J end by 8 bases, with 16 bases between. CDR3 DNA sequence: TGTGCCAGCAGCTTAACCCCAGCTTGGGGTCATGAGCAGTTCTTC. Protein: CASSLTPAWGHEQFF.

In this sample, this clonotype is medium-sized. Relative to the germline gene, one junction end is altered; a read error may explain this. The chain combines TRBV20-1 with TRBJ1-2, with D unresolved. Germline V lookup: CDR1 DFQATT, CDR2 SNEGSKA (reference sequence). The length of the CDR3 is 10 residues. DNA of the CDR3: TGCAGTGCTAGAGCAAACCGGGCCTTCTTC. Translated, it gives CSARANRAFF.

This clonotype was counted ten times or more. This chain connects TRBV15 to TRBJ2-3, with D maybe TRBD1 (6 bases). V was trimmed by 5 bases and J by 6 bases, leaving 15 bases between them. Germline V gene data show CDR1 as LNHNV and CDR2 as YYDKDF (reference sequence). The CDR3 has 14 residues. CDR3 region: CATSRGGTADTQYF. DNA for the CDR3: TGTGCCACCAGCCGAGGGGGTACTGCTGATACGCAGTATTTT.

This clonotype was detected many times. This chain connects TRBV20-1 to TRBJ1-5; the D gene is possibly TRBD1 (5 bases). The germline CDR1 and CDR2 sequences are DFQATT and SNEGSKA (reference sequence). The CDR3 is made up of 14 amino acids. Trimming removed 1 base at V and 5 bases at J, with 12 bases between. The CDR3 here is CSARAGWGDQPQHF. The CDR3 nucleotides are TGCAGTGCTAGAGCTGGTTGGGGGGATCAGCCCCAGCATTTT.

The table lists this clonotype with many counts. The V and J genes are TRBV7-9 and TRBJ2-7; 11 bases are shared with TRBD2. The CDR3 sequence is 15 residues long. The V gene's germline CDR1 is SEHNR and CDR2 FQNEAQ (reference sequence). V shed 5 bases, J shed 2 bases, and the junction held 5 bases outside the gene matches. Written as DNA, the CDR3 is TGTGCCAGCAGCCCAACTAGCGGGGGAACCTACGAGCAGTACTTC. It codes for CASSPTSGGTYEQYF.

This clonotype has a count of ten or more. The J gene is TRBJ1-5, the V gene TRBV12-3 or TRBV12-4, with D possibly matching TRBD1 (5 bases). The V gene lost 4 bases and the J gene lost 5 bases, with 9 bases spanning the gap. This CDR3 spans 13 amino acids. Here the CDR3 reads CASSSGLYQPQHF. The DNA for the CDR3 is TGTGCCAGCAGTTCGGGGCTCTATCAGCCCCAGCATTTT.

This clonotype occurred many times. The J gene is TRBJ2-4, the V gene TRBV20-1; 7 bases align to TRBD2. From germline, CDR1 is DFQATT and CDR2 SNEGSKA (reference sequence). V trimming: 0 bases; J trimming: 4 bases; junction bases outside the gene matches: 6. The CDR3 spans 15 residues. CDR3 in amino acids: CSARDPRESKNIQYF. For the CDR3, the DNA is TGCAGTGCTAGAGATCCGCGGGAGAGTAAAAACATTCAGTACTTC.

This clonotype was seen ten or more times. The chain carries TRBV20-1 and TRBJ1-5; a weak D match, TRBD1 (6 bases). CDR1 and CDR2 (germline): DFQATT, SNEGSKA (reference sequence). This CDR3 is 13 amino acids long. V lost 4 bases and J 7 bases, leaving 14 bases between the germline ends. The CDR3: CSAIGGAGQPQHF. In DNA form, the CDR3 reads TGCAGTGCTATTGGGGGCGCAGGGCAGCCCCAGCATTTT.

This clonotype was detected many times. This chain uses TRBV6-2 or TRBV6-3 with TRBJ2-3; a weak D match, TRBD2 (6 bases). Germline V gene lookup returns CDR1 MNHEY and CDR2 SVGEGT. The CDR3 length is 17 residues. Trimming left V 6 bases short and J 3 bases short, with 22 bases between. CDR3 in DNA: TGTGCCAGCAGCCCGGCCCGCCGCGGGACGTCGACAGATACGCAGTATTTT. Amino acids: CASSPARRGTSTDTQYF.

As for this clonotype: This may be a read error, as it is one base from a much larger clone. The chain joins TRBV11-2 to TRBJ2-2; D gene unclear. From germline, CDR1 is SGHAT and CDR2 FQNNGV. The CDR3 runs 15 residues. DNA of the CDR3: TGTGCCCGCAGCCCGTCCGTAAATCTAGGCGGGGAGCTGTTTTTT. This translates into CARSPSVNLGGELFF.

This clonotype was recorded at least ten times. The chain employs TRBV6-1 and TRBJ2-1; 9 positions agree with TRBD2. CDR3 length equals 14 residues. V trimming: 5 bases; J trimming: 8 bases; junction bases outside the gene matches: 7. Germline V gene data show CDR1 as MNHNS and CDR2 as SASEGT. The CDR3 region is CASSIAGEVYEQFF. CDR3 DNA: TGTGCCAGCAGTATAGCGGGAGAGGTCTATGAGCAGTTCTTC.

This clonotype appeared many times. This chain links TRBV7-2 with TRBJ2-4, with D maybe TRBD2 (6 bases). CDR3 length equals 15 residues. V gave up 1 base and J gave up 9 bases, with 16 bases separating them. In germline, CDR1 is SGHTA, CDR2 FQGNSA. This chain's CDR3 is CASSLGFGSLTIQYF. The CDR3, as DNA: TGTGCCAGCAGCTTAGGCTTCGGGAGCCTCACCATTCAGTACTTC.

This clonotype was observed a single time. The chain links TRBV7-3 to TRBJ2-5, with D possibly being TRBD2 (6 bases). V was shortened by 2 bases and J by 0 bases, with 13 bases between the two germline ends. Germline values: CDR1 SGHTA, CDR2 FQGTGA. CDR3 length equals 16 residues. The CDR3 DNA reads TGTGCCAGCAGCTTATCGGGAGCGGGCCACCAAGAGACCCAGTACTTC. Its translation: CASSLSGAGHQETQYF.

This clonotype is termed medium-sized (0.01 to 0.1%). The chain is built from TRBV15 and TRBJ2-5, with 11 bases that match TRBD2. Germline V gene data show CDR1 as LNHNV and CDR2 as YYDKDF (reference sequence). This CDR3 spans 16 amino acids. V trimming: 1 base; J trimming: 4 bases; junction bases outside the gene matches: 5. The CDR3 region is CATSRAGGTSGETQYF. The DNA for the CDR3 is TGTGCCACCAGCAGAGCAGGGGGGACTAGCGGAGAGACCCAGTACTTC. The entire variable domain, with the rest obtained from reference TRBV15 and TRBJ2-5, is as follows: DAMVIQNPRYQVTQFGKPVTLSCSQTLNHNVMYWYQQKSSQAPKLLFHYYDKDFNNEADTPDNFQSRRPNTSFCFLDIRSPGLGDTAMYLCATSRAGGTSGETQYFGPGTRLLVL.